Below, one TCR beta chain is given with its context. These data are taken from a study of cytomegalovirus exposure and HLA in healthy donors. Using immunoSEQ multiplex PCR, the repertoire was profiled, and TCRdb retains in-frame clones only, with some absent. This sample has approximately 110,000 clones, with 88% found just once. The ends were cut back, 0 bases at V and 5 bases at J, with 5 bases in the middle. The CDR3 runs 13 residues. The V gene's germline CDR1 is LGHNA and CDR2 YNFKEQ. The receptor was derived from a woman aged 18-35 years in good health and CMV-seronegative. The specimen was PBMCs. The chain recombines TRBV4-2 with TRBJ2-1; D is ambiguous. The CDR3 is CASSQESNNEQFF. The CDR3 region has the DNA TGTGCCAGCAGCCAAGAGTCCAACAATGAGCAGTTCTTC.